This TCR beta chain was documented in a study of blood T cell repertoires in COVID-19. Germline values: CDR1 SGHRS, CDR2 YFSETQ. This CDR3 contains 14 residues. V lost 5 bases to trimming and J lost 1 base; unmatched junction nucleotides: 3. Source study methods: Reference gene primer amplification gave estimated nucleated cell counts. TCRdb's table, derived via immunoSEQ multiplex PCR, lists solely in-frame clones and lacks some. D and trimming come from the DNA, and the V and J calls and clone size come from that table. The sample has 15,000 or so clones; around 86% are singletons. This sequence was found in a human donor in a cohort sampled during active COVID-19. Sequencing input: peripheral blood. The chain combines TRBV5-1 with TRBJ1-1; TRBD1 matches 9 bases. The CDR3 DNA reads as TGCGCCAGCAGGGCACAGGGGGCGAACACTGAAGCTTTCTTT. Protein: CASRAQGANTEAFF.